This record looks at one T cell receptor (beta chain) sequence and its context. The entry originates in a study of blood T cell repertoires in COVID-19. Across the study: Specimens from acute and convalescent COVID-19 originated in the United States, Italy and Spain. The analysed material was cDNA or gDNA that came from T cells, B-cell-depleted T cells, or PBMCs.

In the original processing: From reference gene primer amplification, estimates of nucleated cell counts were derived. Data came from immunoSEQ multiplex PCR; TCRdb stores just in-frame clones and leaves some out. The V and J calls and clone size come from that table; D and trimming were worked out from the DNA. This table holds about 84,000 clones, 65% to 85% found once. The CDR3 is 18 residues long. Trimming cost V 5 bases and J 3 bases; bases outside gene matches: 9. Germline CDR1 reads KGHDR; CDR2 reads SFDVKD. Sequenced: peripheral blood. This clonotype was obtained from a man older than 75 with active or convalescent COVID-19. V gene TRBV24-1 combines with J gene TRBJ2-3, with 14 nucleotides matching TRBD2. The CDR3 is CATSAGTSGGVVTDTQYF. For the CDR3, the DNA is TGTGCCACCAGTGCCGGGACTAGCGGGGGAGTCGTTACAGATACGCAGTATTTT.